Listed here are 2 T cell receptor beta chains from one sample, sequenced in a study of blood T cell repertoires in COVID-19. Here immunoSEQ multiplex PCR was the method, and the copy in TCRdb shows in-frame clones only, minus some. The sample comprises under 350,000 clones, about 86% of which are singletons, and approximately 4.4% rests with the top ten. The sample was PBMCs or T cells enriched from blood (not recorded which). These receptors were taken from a woman in her forties with acute COVID-19.

The chain carries TRBV9 and TRBJ1-5; tentatively, D is TRBD1 (5 bases). The V end lost 7 bases, the J end lost 0 bases, and 11 bases lay between the germline ends. The CDR3 is 14 amino acids. Looked up from germline, CDR1 is SGDLS and CDR2 is YYNGEE. The CDR3 loop is CASSRDYSNQPQHF. DNA of the CDR3: TGTGCCAGCTCCAGGGACTATAGCAATCAGCCCCAGCATTTT.

The chain carries TRBV11-3 and TRBJ2-5, with 12 bases matching TRBD2. Looked up from germline, CDR1 is SGHNT and CDR2 is YENEEA. With 1 base clipped from V and 5 bases from J, the junction kept 2 bases outside the gene matches. There are 15 residues in the CDR3. The CDR3 spells CASSLGGTSGETQYF. In nucleotides, the CDR3 is TGTGCCAGCAGCTTAGGTGGGACTAGCGGGGAGACCCAGTACTTC. Filled out from reference TRBV11-3 and TRBJ2-5, the complete variable domain reads EAGVVQSPRYKIIEKKQPVAFWCNPISGHNTLYWYLQNLGQGPELLIRYENEEAVDDSQLPKDRFSAERLKGVDSTLKIQPAELGDSAVYLCASSLGGTSGETQYFGPGTRLLVL.